The 6 T cell receptor beta chains in this list originate from one sample, sequenced in a study of Ad26.COV2.S vaccination and SARS-CoV-2 variants. Stated treatment: roughly 19 received Ad26.COV2.S at low or high dose, single or two shots; 5 received placebo; per-sample allocation not given. It was on day 63 after the first vaccine or placebo injection that samples were taken. Assay used: immunoSEQ multiplex PCR; TCRdb lists only in-frame clones, some missing. The table records about 400,000 clones, about 91% of them present only once. Sequences were derived from peripheral blood, sampled in a trial of Ad26.COV2.S vaccine versus placebo. These receptor sequences come from a person aged 18-65 years who received the Ad26.COV2.S COVID-19 vaccine or a placebo.

CDR3 coding DNA: TGTGCCAGCAGCCCGGAGAGGGCGGAGACCCAGTACTTC. It encodes CASSPERAETQYF. The chain carries TRBV7-9 and TRBJ2-5; perhaps TRBD2 as D (5 bases). Germline V gives CDR1 SEHNR, CDR2 FQNEAQ (reference sequence). Trimming removed 5 bases from V and 5 bases from J, with 12 bases in between. The CDR3 spans 13 residues.

This chain connects TRBV7-8 to TRBJ2-1, with D perhaps TRBD1 (6 bases). The V and J ends lost 5 bases and 9 bases respectively, with 11 bases between them. The length of the CDR3 is 12 residues. Germline loops: CDR1 SGHVS, CDR2 FQNEAQ. CDR3 in DNA: TGTGCCAGCAGCCTCAGGGGAACTGAGCAGTTCTTC. It specifies CASSLRGTEQFF.

The rearrangement uses TRBV7-3 and TRBJ2-3; 14 bases are a match to TRBD2. In germline, CDR1 is SGHTA, CDR2 FQGTGA. V dropped 5 bases and J dropped 8; count of bases not matched to a gene: 6. The CDR3 is 15 amino acids. The CDR3 nucleotides are TGTGCCAGCAGCCCGACTAGCGGGAGGGCTGGTACGCAGTATTTT. Translated: CASSPTSGRAGTQYF.

The V call is TRBV7-9, the J call TRBJ2-1, with D hard to call. Trimming took 5 bases from V and 8 from J, leaving 19 bases between them. The germline gives CDR1 SEHNR, CDR2 FQNEAQ (reference sequence). The CDR3 loop spans 15 amino acids. CDR3 residues: CASSSGVYDRHEQFF. CDR3 nucleotides: TGTGCCAGCAGCAGTGGGGTGTATGACCGTCATGAGCAGTTCTTC.

This chain links TRBV5-1 with TRBJ2-1; the D gene is possibly TRBD1 (6 bases). The CDR3 totals 15 residues. Between the trimmed V and J ends, which lost 0 bases and 7 bases, there was a span of 14 bases. Germline V gene lookup returns CDR1 SGHRS and CDR2 YFSETQ. As DNA, the CDR3 is TGCGCCAGCAGCTTGGTGGGGGCTGGTTCAAATGAGCAGTTCTTC. Translating it yields CASSLVGAGSNEQFF.

The V and J genes are TRBV4-2 and TRBJ2-7; D is unresolved. Trimming left V 1 base short and J 5 bases short, with 6 bases between. The CDR3 runs to 12 residues. The germline V gene has CDR1 LGHNA and CDR2 YNFKEQ. CDR3 sequence reads: CASSQAGNEQYF. The CDR3 DNA follows: TGTGCCAGCAGCCAAGCCGGTAACGAGCAGTACTTC.